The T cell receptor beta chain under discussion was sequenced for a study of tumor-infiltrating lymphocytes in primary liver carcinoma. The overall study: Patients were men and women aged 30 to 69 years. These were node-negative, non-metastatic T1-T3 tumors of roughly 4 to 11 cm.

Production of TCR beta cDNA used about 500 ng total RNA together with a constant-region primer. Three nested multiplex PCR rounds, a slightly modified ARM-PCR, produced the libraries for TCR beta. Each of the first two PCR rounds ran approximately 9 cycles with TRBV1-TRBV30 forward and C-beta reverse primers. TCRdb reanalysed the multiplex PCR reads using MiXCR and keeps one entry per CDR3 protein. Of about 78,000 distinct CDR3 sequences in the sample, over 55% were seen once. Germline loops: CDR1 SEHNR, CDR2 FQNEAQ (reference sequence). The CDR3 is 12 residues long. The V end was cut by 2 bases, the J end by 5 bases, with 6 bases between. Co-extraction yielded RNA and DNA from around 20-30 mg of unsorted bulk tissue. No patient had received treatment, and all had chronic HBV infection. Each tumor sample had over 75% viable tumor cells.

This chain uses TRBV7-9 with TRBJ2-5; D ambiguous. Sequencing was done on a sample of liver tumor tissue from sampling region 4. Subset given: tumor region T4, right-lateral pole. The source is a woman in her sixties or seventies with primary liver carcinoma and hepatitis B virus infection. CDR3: CASSLLTETQYF. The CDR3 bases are TGTGCCAGCAGCTTATTAACGGAGACCCAGTACTTC.